These 9 T cell receptor beta chains originate from one sample sequenced in a study of blood T cell repertoires in COVID-19. The method was immunoSEQ multiplex PCR; TCRdb's version includes in-frame clones alone and lacks a portion of them. Of some 210,000 clones in the sample, 92% were seen once. The material sequenced was peripheral blood. The receptors shown here come from a man between 60 and 70 years old with COVID-19, enrolled during active disease.

This clone has a single count. The chain recombines TRBV7-9 with TRBJ2-3; a weak D match, TRBD1 (5 bases). Per the germline V gene, CDR1 is SEHNR and CDR2 is FQNEAQ (reference sequence). CDR3 length equals 12 residues. The V end lost 5 bases, the J end lost 5 bases, and 8 bases lay between the germline ends. The CDR3: CASSPRVDTQYF. The CDR3 region has the DNA TGTGCCAGCAGCCCCAGGGTAGATACGCAGTATTTT.

This rearrangement joins TRBV4-1 to TRBJ2-2; tentative D call: TRBD2 (5 bases). Trimming cost V 4 bases and J 4 bases, with 16 bases left between them. Germline V gene data show CDR1 as MGHRA and CDR2 as YSYEKL. The CDR3 has 16 residues. This CDR3 is CASSRTRGPFTGELFF. The DNA for the CDR3 is TGCGCCAGCAGCCGGACTCGTGGGCCCTTCACCGGGGAGCTGTTTTTT.

The genes are TRBV2 and TRBJ2-2, with D possibly matching TRBD1 (6 bases). The V gene's germline CDR1 is SNHLY and CDR2 FYNNEI. V was trimmed by 6 bases and J by 2 bases, leaving 16 bases between them. The CDR3 has 16 amino acids. CDR3 loop: CASSQIGTRNTGELFF. The CDR3 nucleotides read TGTGCCAGCAGCCAAATCGGGACACGCAACACCGGGGAGCTGTTTTTT.

The chain recombines TRBV18 with TRBJ2-7; 9 nucleotides line up with TRBD2. The CDR3 has 14 amino acids. V gave up 4 bases and J gave up 5 bases; unmatched junction bases: 6. Germline CDR1 reads KGHSH; CDR2 reads LQKENI. The CDR3 DNA sequence: TGTGCCAGCTCACGAGGCGGGAGGGCCCACGAGCAGTACTTC. Its translation: CASSRGGRAHEQYF.

This clone was detected a few times. This rearrangement joins TRBV10-3 to TRBJ2-1; 7 bases map to TRBD1. The CDR3 extends over 13 amino acids. The germline V gene has CDR1 ENHRY and CDR2 SYGVKD. V was pared by 9 bases and J by 7 bases, with 9 bases of the junction left unmatched. The CDR3 nucleotides read TGTGCCATACGAGGGCAGACAGGGAATGAGCAGTTCTTC. It specifies CAIRGQTGNEQFF.

The gene calls are TRBV20-1 and TRBJ1-1; no reliable D call. The V gene's germline CDR1 is DFQATT and CDR2 SNEGSKA (reference sequence). V was shortened by 5 bases and J by 0 bases, with 16 bases between the two germline ends. The CDR3 spans 15 residues. CDR3 in amino acids: CSARAALEMNTEAFF. The CDR3 coding sequence is TGCAGTGCTCGTGCAGCGCTTGAGATGAACACTGAAGCTTTCTTT.

This chain uses TRBV7-8 with TRBJ2-3, with a weak D call TRBD2 (6 bases). CDR3 length equals 15 residues. V was trimmed by 1 base and J by 2 bases, leaving 10 bases between them. CDR1 is SGHVS and CDR2 is FQNEAQ in the germline V gene. CDR3 sequence: CASSLVRGDTDTQYF. The CDR3 DNA reads as TGTGCCAGCAGCTTAGTGCGGGGCGACACAGATACGCAGTATTTT.

CDR3 DNA sequence: TGTGCCAGCAGCTTGAGCGGGCAGAACTATGGCTACACCTTC. It translates to CASSLSGQNYGYTF. The chain combines TRBV5-6 with TRBJ1-2; D is uncertain. V was pared by 1 base and J by 2 bases, with 9 bases between. The germline V gene has CDR1 SGHDT and CDR2 YYEEEE. This CDR3 is built from 14 residues.

V is TRBV29-1 and J is TRBJ1-2; TRBD1 matches at 9 bases. This CDR3 is 13 amino acids long. Per germline, CDR1 SQVTM and CDR2 ANQGSEA. Trimming took 3 bases from V and 7 from J; bases not matched to a gene: 6. This CDR3 is CSVDTGGASGYTF. The DNA for the CDR3 is TGCAGCGTTGATACAGGGGGCGCATCTGGCTACACCTTC. Full variable domain (missing parts from reference TRBV29-1 and TRBJ1-2): SAVISQKPSRDICQRGTSLTIQCQVDSQVTMMFWYRQQPGQSLTLIATANQGSEATYESGFVIDKFPISRPNLTFSTLTVSNMSPEDSSIYLCSVDTGGASGYTFGSGTRLTVV.